The 8 T cell receptor beta chains in this list originate from one sample, sequenced in a study of T cell repertoires in cytomegalovirus infection. From the reads, TCRdb called clonotypes with MiXCR, one entry per CDR3 protein. The table shows approximately 500,000 distinct CDR3 sequences, with approximately 16% occurring only once. Sequences were obtained from CD8+ T cells from PBMCs. All receptors derive from a human donor in good health (CMV status not recorded). Some clones in this sample may be carry-over from other donors' samples.

This clonotype came up a few times. The chain uses TRBV28 and TRBJ2-1; D might be TRBD1 (6 bases). The CDR3 is made up of 16 amino acids. V lost 3 bases and J 5 bases, leaving 17 bases between the germline ends. Germline V CDR1 and CDR2: MDHEN, SYDVKM. The CDR3 bases are TGTGCCAGCAGTTTCCCGCAGGGGCCGATGGACAATGAGCAGTTCTTC. Protein product: CASSFPQGPMDNEQFF.

Only one count was recorded for this clonotype. A much larger clonotype is one base distant, so this may be a read error. This CDR3 reads CASSQGPGQTYEQYF. CDR3 in DNA: TGCGCCAGCAGCCAAGGGCCGGGACAGACCTACGAGCAGTACTTC. The rearrangement joins TRBV4-1 to TRBJ2-7; 7 bases align to TRBD1. The J segment lost 2 bases and the V segment lost 1 base, leaving 5 bases of the junction unmatched. Germline V gives CDR1 MGHRA, CDR2 YSYEKL. The CDR3 spans 15 residues.

The V gene is TRBV7-9, the J gene TRBJ2-1; 7 bases map to TRBD1. The CDR3 has 17 amino acids. Trimming at V came to 4 bases and at J to 6 bases, leaving 15 bases not matched to a gene. Germline V gene lookup returns CDR1 SEHNR and CDR2 FQNEAQ (reference sequence). DNA of the CDR3: TGTGCCAGCAGCTCACCCCTACGACAGGGTGGAGGCAATGAGCAGTTCTTC. Encoded protein: CASSSPLRQGGGNEQFF.

This clonotype was observed a few times. Lacking the conserved final phenylalanine or tryptophan, this CDR3 likely reflects a read error. CDR3 sequence (DNA): TGTGCCAGCAGCTTAGGACGGGACGAGCAGTACTTA. Its translation is CASSLGRDEQYL. J is TRBJ2-7 and V is TRBV7-6; no reliable D call. Germline loops: CDR1 SGHVS, CDR2 FNYEAQ. This CDR3 is built from 12 residues. V shed 1 base and J shed 5 bases, with 6 bases lying between them.

This clonotype was recorded many times. The chain employs TRBV11-2 and TRBJ1-3, with D hard to call. The CDR3 is 14 amino acids. CDR1 and CDR2 from the germline V gene are SGHAT and FQNNGV. V lost 6 bases and J 1 base, leaving 10 bases between the germline ends. The CDR3 reads CASREGLSGNTIYF. The DNA of the CDR3 is TGTGCCAGCAGGGAAGGATTATCTGGAAACACCATATATTTT.

V gene TRBV9 combines with J gene TRBJ2-1, with a tentative D call TRBD2 (7 bases). Trimming took off 1 base at V and 8 bases at J, with 16 bases between the two ends. The CDR3 runs to 15 residues. CDR1 is SGDLS and CDR2 is YYNGEE in the germline V gene. Written as DNA, the CDR3 is TGTGCCAGCAGCGTACAATGGGGGGGGGGCCATGAGCAGTTCTTC. This encodes CASSVQWGGGHEQFF. The full variable domain, completed using reference TRBV9 and TRBJ2-1, is DSGVTQTPKHLITATGQRVTLRCSPRSGDLSVYWYQQSLDQGLQFLIQYYNGEERAKGNILERFSAQQFPDLHSELNLSSLELGDSALYFCASSVQWGGGHEQFFGPGTRLTVL.

This clonotype was detected ten times or more. The V gene is TRBV6-6, the J gene TRBJ2-5; 9 nucleotides agree with TRBD2. CDR3 size: 15 residues. V was pared by 7 bases and J by 2 bases, with 8 bases of the junction left unmatched. The germline V gene encodes CDR1 MNHNY and CDR2 SVGAGI (reference sequence). CDR3 DNA: TGTGCCAGCATTAATAGCGGGGGCCCACAAGAGACCCAGTACTTC. Translation: CASINSGGPQETQYF.

The chain employs TRBV27 and TRBJ1-1; tentatively, D is TRBD1 (5 bases). The CDR3 contains 13 residues. The germline CDR1 and CDR2 sequences are MNHEY and SMNVEV (reference sequence). The V end lost 7 bases, the J end lost 4 bases, and 13 bases lay between the germline ends. This CDR3 reads CASTLGGSTEAFF. In nucleotides, the CDR3 is TGTGCCAGCACCCTTGGGGGGTCCACTGAAGCTTTCTTT.